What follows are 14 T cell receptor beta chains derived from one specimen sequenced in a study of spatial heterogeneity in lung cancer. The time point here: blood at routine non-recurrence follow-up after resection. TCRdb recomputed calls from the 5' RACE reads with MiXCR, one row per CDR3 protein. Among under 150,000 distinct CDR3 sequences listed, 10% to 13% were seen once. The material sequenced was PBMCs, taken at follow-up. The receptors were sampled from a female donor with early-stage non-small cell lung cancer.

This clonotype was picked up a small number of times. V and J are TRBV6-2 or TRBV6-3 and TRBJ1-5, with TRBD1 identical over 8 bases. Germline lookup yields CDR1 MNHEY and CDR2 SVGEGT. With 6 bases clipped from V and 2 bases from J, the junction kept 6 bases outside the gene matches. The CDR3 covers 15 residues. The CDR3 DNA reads TGTGCCAGCAGGCTTGAGGACAGGGGCAATCAGCCCCAGCATTTT. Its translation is CASRLEDRGNQPQHF.

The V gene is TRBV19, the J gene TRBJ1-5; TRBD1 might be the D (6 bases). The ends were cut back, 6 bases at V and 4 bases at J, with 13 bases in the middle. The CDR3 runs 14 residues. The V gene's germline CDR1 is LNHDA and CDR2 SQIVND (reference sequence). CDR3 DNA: TGTGCCAGTAGGCACACAGGGACTAATCAGCCCCAGCATTTT. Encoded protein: CASRHTGTNQPQHF.

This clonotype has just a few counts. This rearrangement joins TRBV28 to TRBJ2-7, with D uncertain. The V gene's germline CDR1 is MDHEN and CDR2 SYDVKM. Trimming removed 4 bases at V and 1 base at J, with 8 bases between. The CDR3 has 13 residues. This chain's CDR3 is CASSSPNSYEQYF. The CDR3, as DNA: TGTGCCAGCAGTTCCCCAAATTCCTACGAGCAGTACTTC.

This CDR3 is CASSVEVAGGQETQYF. CDR3 nucleotide sequence: TGTGCCAGCAGCGTAGAGGTAGCGGGGGGCCAAGAGACCCAGTACTTC. This sequence joins TRBV9 and TRBJ2-5; TRBD2 matches at 10 bases. The length of the CDR3 is 16 residues. Trimming cost V 0 bases and J 1 base; bases outside gene matches: 3. Germline V gene lookup returns CDR1 SGDLS and CDR2 YYNGEE.

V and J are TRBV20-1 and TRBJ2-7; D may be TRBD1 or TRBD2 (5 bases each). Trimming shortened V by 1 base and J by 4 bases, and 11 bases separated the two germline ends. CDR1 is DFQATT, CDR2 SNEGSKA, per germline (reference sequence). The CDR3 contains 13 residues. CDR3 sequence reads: CSARAGQSYEQYF. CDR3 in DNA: TGCAGTGCTAGAGCGGGGCAGTCGTACGAGCAGTACTTC.

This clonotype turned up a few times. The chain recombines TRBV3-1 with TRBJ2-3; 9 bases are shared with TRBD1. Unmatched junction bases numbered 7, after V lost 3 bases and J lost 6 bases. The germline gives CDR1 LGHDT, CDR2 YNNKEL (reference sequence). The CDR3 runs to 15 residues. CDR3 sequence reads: CASSQKGQGWDTQYF. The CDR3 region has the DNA TGTGCCAGCAGCCAGAAAGGACAGGGGTGGGATACGCAGTATTTT.

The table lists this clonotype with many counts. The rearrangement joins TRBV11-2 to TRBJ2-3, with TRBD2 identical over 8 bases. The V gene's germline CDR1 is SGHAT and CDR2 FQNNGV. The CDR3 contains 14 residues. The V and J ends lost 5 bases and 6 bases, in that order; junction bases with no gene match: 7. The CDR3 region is CASSPGLGEDTQYF. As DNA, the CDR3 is TGTGCCAGCAGCCCGGGACTAGGGGAGGATACGCAGTATTTT. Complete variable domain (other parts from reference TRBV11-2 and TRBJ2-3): EAGVAQSPRYKIIEKRQSVAFWCNPISGHATLYWYQQILGQGPKLLIQFQNNGVVDDSQLPKDRFSAERLKGVDSTLKIQPAKLEDSAVYLCASSPGLGEDTQYFGPGTRLTVL.

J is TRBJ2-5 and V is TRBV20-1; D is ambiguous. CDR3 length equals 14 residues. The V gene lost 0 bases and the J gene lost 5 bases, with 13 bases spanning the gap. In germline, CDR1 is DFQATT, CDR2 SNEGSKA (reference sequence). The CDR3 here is CSARDGQALETQYF. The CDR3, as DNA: TGCAGTGCTAGAGATGGCCAGGCGTTGGAGACCCAGTACTTC.

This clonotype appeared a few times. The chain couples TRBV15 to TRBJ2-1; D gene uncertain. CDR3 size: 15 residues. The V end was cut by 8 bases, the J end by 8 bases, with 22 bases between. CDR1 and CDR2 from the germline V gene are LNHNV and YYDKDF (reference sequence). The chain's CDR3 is CATSRKATTGHEQFF. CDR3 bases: TGTGCCACCTCCCGCAAAGCTACTACTGGGCATGAGCAGTTCTTC.

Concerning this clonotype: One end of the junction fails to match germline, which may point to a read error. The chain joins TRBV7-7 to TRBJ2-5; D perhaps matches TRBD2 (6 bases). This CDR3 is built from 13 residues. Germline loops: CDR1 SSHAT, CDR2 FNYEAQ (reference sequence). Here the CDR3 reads CASSFGTQETQYF. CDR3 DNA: TGTGCTAGCAGCTTCGGGACTCAAGAGACCCAGTACTTC.

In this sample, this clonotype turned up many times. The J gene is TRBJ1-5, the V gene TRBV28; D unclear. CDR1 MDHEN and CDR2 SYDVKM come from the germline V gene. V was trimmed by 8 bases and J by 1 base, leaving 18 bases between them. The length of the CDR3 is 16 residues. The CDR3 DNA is TGTGCCAGCGCTTTGTCGTGGACTGGGAGCAATCAGCCCCAGCATTTT. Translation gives CASALSWTGSNQPQHF.

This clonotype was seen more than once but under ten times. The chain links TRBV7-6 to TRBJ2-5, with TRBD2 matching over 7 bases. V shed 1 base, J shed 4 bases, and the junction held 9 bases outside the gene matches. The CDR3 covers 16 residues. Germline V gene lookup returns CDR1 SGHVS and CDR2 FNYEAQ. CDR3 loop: CASSLDGGGLRETQYF. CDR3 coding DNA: TGTGCCAGCAGCTTAGACGGGGGAGGGCTACGAGAGACCCAGTACTTC.

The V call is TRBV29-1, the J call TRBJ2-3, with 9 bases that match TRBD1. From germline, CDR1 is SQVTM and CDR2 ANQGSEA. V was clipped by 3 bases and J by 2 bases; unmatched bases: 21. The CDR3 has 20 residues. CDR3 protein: CSVEERSGQGQSIITDTQYF. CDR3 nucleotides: TGCAGCGTTGAGGAAAGATCGGGACAGGGCCAATCTATAATCACAGATACGCAGTATTTT.

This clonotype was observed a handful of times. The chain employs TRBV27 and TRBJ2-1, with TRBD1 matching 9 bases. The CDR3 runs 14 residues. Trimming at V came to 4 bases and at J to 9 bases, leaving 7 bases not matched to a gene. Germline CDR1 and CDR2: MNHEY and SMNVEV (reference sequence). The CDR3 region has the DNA TGTGCCAGCAGTTCTTACAGGGGGCAGGGTGAGCAGTTCTTC. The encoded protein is CASSSYRGQGEQFF.